This T cell receptor (beta chain) appears in the sequencing data of a study of monozygotic twins with inflammatory bowel disease (dated by TCRdb to between 2018 and 2021). With regard to the full study: In total, around 28 monozygotic twin pairs made up the full study: 19 Danish pairs, all IBD-discordant, plus nine German pairs, of which four were IBD-concordant and five were IBD-discordant. Each individual had, on average, about 151 000 unique TCRalpha sequences and 181 000 unique TCRbeta sequences available for analysis. The search for disease-associated traits relied mainly on comparing IBD patients with their genetically identical healthy co-twins within discordant pairs. The research as a whole found: The analysis was unable to tell different T cell subtypes apart. No difference in repertoire similarity was observed between concordant and discordant twins, possibly owing to limited statistical power. The results gave no support for a single strong signal or clonotype linked to IBD. IBD patients shared fewer clonotypes with other individuals than healthy twins did, most markedly in patients showing signs of disease activity. Measured by the inverse Simpson index, TCRbeta repertoire diversity was lower in IBD patients than in their healthy co-twins. Background noise and inter-individual variability may have been introduced into the repertoires by the differing immunosuppressive treatments among patients.

With respect to this clonotype: It lacks a known antigen.

Library preparation employed 5' RACE. Preparation of each TCR library used approximately 3,700 ng of total RNA. For each sample, cDNA was synthesized in eight separate reactions using SMARTScribe reverse transcriptase. During cDNA synthesis, template switching was used to introduce unique molecular identifiers that contained a 6-nucleotide sample barcode. TCRalpha and TCRbeta cDNA was amplified by two nested PCRs of 16 and 9 cycles, with bead purification after each PCR. Before amplification, the cDNA was both treated with uracil DNA-glycosylase and purified with the QIAquick PCR purification kit. The second PCR was the step at which Illumina TruSeq-compatible adapters and sample-specific barcodes were added. TapeStation and Qubit were used to check library quality and concentration, and approximately 5.4 ng of each library was pooled. Pooled libraries were sequenced on an Illumina HiSeq2500 single-index Rapid Run with 2 x 100 bp reads and custom sequencing primers. For the original study's pipeline: PCR and sequencing errors were corrected by UMI-based consensus assembly using MiGEC version 1.2.6. MiXCR version 2.1.1 was used for V(D)J alignment, clonotype assembly and CDR3 extraction. Normalisation of gene usage, clonotype sharing and MAIT/NKT TCR abundance was achieved by analysing the top 1000, 10 000 and 20 000 clonotypes per sample. After downsampling to 27 000 UMIs, diversity was calculated as the inverse Simpson index using the vegan R package. Paired Mann-Whitney U tests on discordant twin pairs were used, with Benjamini-Hochberg multiple-testing correction. The reads underwent TCRdb reprocessing, giving one record for each CDR3 protein sequence and no DNA. TCRdb, rather than the study authors, made the V and J calls. This sample's table contains 350,000 to 500,000 distinct CDR3 sequences. The top ten constitute more than 2% of the sample.

A roughly 2.5 ml peripheral blood sample was drawn into PAXgene tubes per donor and stored at -80°C. Without any T cell sorting, total RNA was extracted from whole blood using the PAXgene blood miRNA kit on an automated QIAcube. Deep TCRalpha and TCRbeta repertoire profiling with unique molecular barcoding was performed on peripheral blood of monozygotic twin pairs concordant or discordant for inflammatory bowel disease. Smoking habits were recorded for all twin pairs, with individuals classified as current, former or never smokers. The CDR3 sequence holds 13 residues, the cysteine and phenylalanine included. Nucleotide data are not available. Looking up the germline V gene yields CDR1 KGHSH and CDR2 LQKENI.

This TCR came from a human donor with ulcerative colitis or Crohn's disease, or a healthy co-twin of an affected twin (not recorded which). The sequence links TRBV18 to TRBJ1-2; TCRdb proposes TRBD1, but this gene call is untestable without DNA. The sample consisted of blood. Here the CDR3 is given as CASSGQGDGGYTF.